These 26 T cell receptor beta chains were sequenced from one sample in a study of T-cell reconstitution after alpha-beta-depleted transplantation in children. Unique molecular identifiers were incorporated when the TCRbeta library was constructed. TCRdb called the PCR reads again in MiXCR, with one record for every CDR3 protein. The sample has about 980,000 distinct CDR3 sequences; about 26% are singletons. The sample in question was PBMCs, mostly from graft donor cells, obtained 360 days after TCRalphabeta/CD19-depleted stem cell transplant. Receptor source: a boy under three years old who had a stem cell transplant for SCID, so the T cells may come from the graft donor.

This clonotype was found a few times. CDR3 coding DNA: TGTGCCAGCAGCTTAGTTGGACAGAGCTCTGGAAACACCATATATTTT. Its translation is CASSLVGQSSGNTIYF. The chain employs TRBV7-2 and TRBJ1-3; perhaps TRBD1 as D (6 bases). From germline, CDR1 is SGHTA and CDR2 FQGNSA. The ends were cut back, 1 base at V and 0 bases at J, with 10 bases in the middle. This CDR3 contains 16 residues.

This clonotype was detected a few times. This chain links TRBV11-1 with TRBJ2-7; perhaps TRBD2 as D (5 bases). With 6 bases removed from V and 4 bases from J, the gap between germline ends came to 16 bases. Germline assignment: CDR1 SGHAT and CDR2 FQDESV (reference sequence). This CDR3 has 14 residues. The DNA of the CDR3 is TGTGCCAGCAGACGAGAGGGCAGCTCATACGAGCAGTACTTC. Translating gives CASRREGSSYEQYF.

This clonotype was counted a few times. The V and J genes are TRBV12-3 or TRBV12-4 and TRBJ2-5; 15 bases are a match to TRBD2. The CDR3 contains 20 residues. Unmatched junction bases numbered 14, after V lost 5 bases and J lost 1 base. CDR3 amino acids: CASSQLPPGLAGGPQETQYF. As DNA, the CDR3 is TGTGCCAGCAGTCAGCTACCACCGGGACTAGCGGGGGGCCCCCAAGAGACCCAGTACTTC.

This clonotype came up many times. V gene TRBV28 combines with J gene TRBJ1-2, with TRBD1 matching 7 bases. Germline CDR1 reads MDHEN; CDR2 reads SYDVKM. V gave up 5 bases and J gave up 7 bases; unmatched junction bases: 4. CDR3 length equals 12 residues. CDR3: CASSRTGAGYTF. The CDR3 DNA follows: TGTGCCAGCAGTAGGACAGGCGCTGGCTACACCTTC.

This clonotype has just a few counts. This chain joins TRBV29-1 and TRBJ1-2; possibly TRBD1 for D (5 bases). Germline V CDR1 and CDR2: SQVTM, ANQGSEA. This CDR3 contains 12 residues. The V end lost 7 bases, the J end lost 2 bases, and 11 bases lay between the germline ends. The CDR3 sequence: CSANGGNYGYTF. The CDR3 coding sequence is TGCAGCGCCAACGGGGGGAACTATGGCTACACCTTC.

The rearrangement uses TRBV11-2 and TRBJ2-5; no reliable D call. Germline-derived CDR1 and CDR2 are SGHAT and FQNNGV. V gave up 4 bases and J gave up 4 bases, with 13 bases separating them. The CDR3 spans 14 residues. CDR3 DNA sequence: TGTGCCAGCAGCTGGGTGTCGCTGGCAGAGACCCAGTACTTC. It codes for CASSWVSLAETQYF.

The rearrangement links TRBV6-5 to TRBJ1-4, with D hard to call. The CDR3 contains 15 residues. Germline CDR1 MNHEY, CDR2 SVGAGI. The V gene lost 0 bases and the J gene lost 5 bases, with 10 bases spanning the gap. The CDR3 region has the DNA TGTGCCAGCAGTTACTCGAAGGTGGGGAATGAAAAACTGTTTTTT. It yields the protein CASSYSKVGNEKLFF.

Concerning this clonotype: It is likely a read error, because the conserved phenylalanine at the end of the CDR3 is missing. CDR3 sequence reads: CASSLNTGWADTQYC. In DNA form, the CDR3 reads TGTGCCAGCAGCTTGAATACAGGGTGGGCAGATACGCAGTATTGT. The chain is built from TRBV7-6 and TRBJ2-3; tentative D call: TRBD1 (6 bases). The CDR3 runs to 15 residues. Germline V gene sequence: CDR1 SGHVS, CDR2 FNYEAQ. The germline V and J ends were trimmed by 3 bases and 4 bases, with 14 bases remaining between them.

There are a few counts of this clonotype. The V gene is TRBV29-1, the J gene TRBJ1-5, with D unclear. The length of the CDR3 is 12 residues. Trimming removed 4 bases from V and 6 bases from J, with 10 bases in between. Germline V lookup: CDR1 SQVTM, CDR2 ANQGSEA. The CDR3 region has the DNA TGCAGCGTTGGTGTGGCAGGTCAGCCCCAGCATTTT. It codes for CSVGVAGQPQHF. Full variable domain (outside the CDR3, taken from reference TRBV29-1 and TRBJ1-5): SAVISQKPSRDICQRGTSLTIQCQVDSQVTMMFWYRQQPGQSLTLIATANQGSEATYESGFVIDKFPISRPNLTFSTLTVSNMSPEDSSIYLCSVGVAGQPQHFGDGTRLSIL.

This clonotype showed up just a few times. The DNA of the CDR3 is TGTGCCAGCACCATGGACAGGGGGAGCACAGATACGCAGTATTTT. This encodes CASTMDRGSTDTQYF. The chain has TRBV2 and TRBJ2-3, with 10 bases that match TRBD1. V lost 7 bases, J lost 0 bases, and 4 bases stayed unmatched. The CDR3 sequence is 15 residues long. Germline CDR1 is SNHLY and CDR2 is FYNNEI.

The sample holds a few counts of this clonotype. The J gene is TRBJ1-3, the V gene TRBV12-3 or TRBV12-4, with D possibly TRBD1 on 5 matching bases. Trimming took 3 bases from V and 1 from J, leaving 10 bases between them. The CDR3 totals 15 residues. CDR3 amino acids: CASSFSQGSGNTIYF. The CDR3 nucleotides are TGTGCCAGCAGTTTTTCCCAGGGATCTGGAAACACCATATATTTT.

This clonotype was recorded a few times. V usage is TRBV29-1 and J usage is TRBJ1-1; TRBD1 matches 7 bases. The V gene's germline CDR1 is SQVTM and CDR2 ANQGSEA. The V segment lost 4 bases and the J segment 9 bases; nucleotides outside the gene matches: 5. This CDR3 contains 11 residues. The CDR3 spells CSVGRGQKAFF. CDR3 DNA sequence: TGCAGCGTTGGGAGGGGACAGAAAGCTTTCTTT.

The CDR3 sequence: CAISESRTHTEAFF. DNA for the CDR3: TGTGCCATCAGTGAGTCAAGAACTCACACTGAAGCTTTCTTT. The gene calls are TRBV10-3 and TRBJ1-1, with D unclear. Germline V gene lookup returns CDR1 ENHRY and CDR2 SYGVKD. The CDR3 has 14 residues. Trimming pared 0 bases from V and 3 bases from J, leaving 8 bases between.

V and J are TRBV3-1 and TRBJ2-1; TRBD1 matches 9 bases. CDR3 length: 16 residues. With 3 bases clipped from V and 8 bases from J, the junction kept 11 bases outside the gene matches. Germline V CDR1 and CDR2: LGHDT, YNNKEL (reference sequence). CDR3 nucleotide sequence: TGTGCCAGCAGCCACTTAGGGACAGGGTATGCTGATGAGCAGTTCTTC. Residues: CASSHLGTGYADEQFF.

This clonotype showed up just a few times. This chain links TRBV10-3 with TRBJ2-2; the D call may be TRBD1 or TRBD2 (5 bases each). V was cut by 7 bases and J by 6 bases, with 18 bases left in between. Germline lookup yields CDR1 ENHRY and CDR2 SYGVKD. The length of the CDR3 is 15 residues. Here the CDR3 DNA reads TGTGCCATCACCCCGGGACCGTTCTCGCCCGGGGAGCTGTTTTTT. Protein product: CAITPGPFSPGELFF.

This sequence joins TRBV29-1 and TRBJ2-7; the D is unclear. V dropped 3 bases and J dropped 6 bases, with 12 bases sitting between them. This CDR3 comprises 12 residues. Germline CDR1 is SQVTM and CDR2 is ANQGSEA. The CDR3 sequence: CSVDRGLGEQYF. CDR3 bases: TGCAGCGTTGACCGCGGTCTCGGCGAGCAGTACTTC.

The chain links TRBV20-1 to TRBJ2-7, with 9 bases aligning to TRBD1. CDR1 DFQATT and CDR2 SNEGSKA come from the germline V gene (reference sequence). CDR3 length: 19 residues. J was trimmed by 0 bases and V by 3 bases; bases with no gene match: 18. The CDR3 here is CSARSFLMPGTGSSYEQYF. The CDR3 nucleotides are TGCAGTGCTAGGTCGTTTTTAATGCCCGGGACAGGGAGCTCCTACGAGCAGTACTTC.

In regard to this clonotype: A read error may account for a junction end that differs from germline. The chain links TRBV4-2 to TRBJ2-2; D tentatively fits TRBD1 or TRBD2 (6 bases each). This CDR3 region has 16 residues. Germline V gene data show CDR1 as LGHNA and CDR2 as YNFKEQ. In nucleotides, the CDR3 is TGTGCCAGCACCCTCCGCCGAGGGGGGAACACCGGGGTGCTGTTTTTT. It codes for CASTLRRGGNTGVLFF.

There are a few counts of this clonotype. In DNA form, the CDR3 reads TGCGCCAGCAGCCTTGTCATAGCGGGGGGAACTAGCACAGATACGCAGTATTTT. It is translated as CASSLVIAGGTSTDTQYF. V and J are TRBV4-1 and TRBJ2-3; 10 bases agree with TRBD2. Germline V gives CDR1 MGHRA, CDR2 YSYEKL. This CDR3 is 18 amino acids long. Trimming at V came to 4 bases and at J to 0 bases, leaving 10 bases not matched to a gene.

The chain carries TRBV7-2 and TRBJ2-7, with TRBD1 matching 9 bases. With 1 base clipped from V and 0 bases from J, the junction kept 4 bases outside the gene matches. Germline-derived CDR1 and CDR2 are SGHTA and FQGNSA. This CDR3 has 16 amino acids. The CDR3 sequence is CASSLVSGQGSYEQYF. In nucleotides, the CDR3 is TGTGCCAGCAGCTTAGTTTCGGGACAGGGCTCCTACGAGCAGTACTTC.

The V gene is TRBV11-2, the J gene TRBJ1-4; D remains ambiguous. Germline V gene sequence: CDR1 SGHAT, CDR2 FQNNGV. CDR3 length equals 14 residues. V was shortened by 1 base and J by 5 bases, with 8 bases between the two germline ends. This CDR3 is CASSLVGWNEKLFF. CDR3 nucleotide sequence: TGTGCCAGCAGCTTAGTGGGGTGGAATGAAAAACTGTTTTTT.

The chain joins TRBV20-1 to TRBJ2-3, with D possibly matching TRBD1 (6 bases). V was pared by 5 bases and J by 2 bases, with 17 bases between. Germline loops: CDR1 DFQATT, CDR2 SNEGSKA (reference sequence). The CDR3 consists of 15 residues. Here the CDR3 DNA reads TGCAGTGCTTCCCCGGGCAGGGGTCACACAGATACGCAGTATTTT. As protein: CSASPGRGHTDTQYF.

The V and J genes are TRBV7-2 and TRBJ2-1; either TRBD1 or TRBD2 may supply D (5 bases each). Deletions cut 2 bases from V and 2 bases from J, with 13 bases between. Germline assignment: CDR1 SGHTA and CDR2 FQGNSA. This CDR3 region has 16 residues. CDR3 nucleotide sequence: TGTGCCAGCAGCTTAAGGACGAGGGGCACCTACAATGAGCAGTTCTTC. This sequence encodes CASSLRTRGTYNEQFF.

The chain recombines TRBV24-1 with TRBJ2-1, with D tentatively TRBD1 (5 bases). The CDR3 is 14 amino acids. CDR1 and CDR2 (germline): KGHDR, SFDVKD. V lost 1 base and J 3 bases, leaving 6 bases between the germline ends. The CDR3 DNA reads TGTGCCACCAGTGATTTTCAGGGCTACAATGAGCAGTTCTTC. Its protein product is CATSDFQGYNEQFF.

This clonotype has only one observation. V is TRBV5-1 and J is TRBJ1-2; 8 nucleotides line up with TRBD1. The germline V gene encodes CDR1 SGHRS and CDR2 YFSETQ. J was trimmed by 4 bases and V by 4 bases; bases with no gene match: 9. This CDR3 spans 15 amino acids. The CDR3 DNA reads as TGCGCCAGCAGCCCGCCCAACACAGGGGGCTATGGCTACACCTTC. This codes for CASSPPNTGGYGYTF.

The sample holds a few counts of this clonotype. V usage is TRBV10-3 and J usage is TRBJ2-7; 12 nucleotides line up with TRBD2. Unmatched junction bases numbered 8, after V lost 3 bases and J lost 2 bases. Germline assignment: CDR1 ENHRY and CDR2 SYGVKD. The CDR3 has 17 residues. CDR3 bases: TGTGCCATCAGTGAATACCCACTAGCGGGGGGCCCCTACGAGCAGTACTTC. Protein: CAISEYPLAGGPYEQYF.